This section outlines one T cell receptor (beta chain) sequence together with its context. What it recognizes is unknown. V was clipped by 1 base and J by 0 bases, with 6 bases between them. CDR1 and CDR2 (germline): SGHRS, YFSETQ. The CDR3 has 14 amino acids. The data were obtained in a study of vaccination effects on CD4 cells after COVID-19. Sequencing was performed with immunoSEQ multiplex PCR; in TCRdb, only in-frame clones are kept and a portion is missing. Of 40,000 to 45,000 clones in the sample, 70% to 80% were seen once. Prior to sequencing, the ViraFEST assay stimulated PBMC with viral peptide pools, which expanded the antigen-specific CD4+ T cells. When around nine days of culture had elapsed, CD4+ T cells were isolated. Nucleocapsid antibody tests were negative, and the vaccine recipients had no prior SARS-CoV-2 infection.

The gene calls are TRBV5-1 and TRBJ2-3; D not resolved. The sequence came from a human donor who received a COVID-19 vaccine. Sequenced material: CD4+ T cells from PBMCs cultured with SARS-CoV-2 spike peptides, taken before COVID-19 vaccination. CDR3 sequence reads: CASSLQPSTDTQYF. CDR3 in DNA: TGCGCCAGCAGCTTGCAGCCCAGCACAGATACGCAGTATTTT.